This T cell receptor beta chain stems from a study of blood T cell repertoires in COVID-19. Overall study context: Italy, Spain and the United States were the sources of the convalescent and acute COVID-19 samples.

Participant-reported clinical history was the basis for cohort assignment. Method: immunoSEQ multiplex PCR; TCRdb's copy keeps in-frame clones and lacks some. The table has approximately 170,000 clones, around four fifths seen once. Germline assignment: CDR1 SNHLY and CDR2 FYNNEI. The CDR3 totals 13 residues. V was pared by 6 bases and J by 2 bases, with 2 bases of the junction left unmatched. The TCR originated in a woman in her forties or fifties who had recovered from COVID-19. V usage is TRBV2 and J usage is TRBJ2-7, with TRBD1 matching 9 bases. Sequenced sample: PBMCs or T cells enriched from blood (not recorded which). DNA of the CDR3: TGTGCCAGCAGGGGACAGGGCACCTACGAGCAGTACTTC. This sequence encodes CASRGQGTYEQYF.